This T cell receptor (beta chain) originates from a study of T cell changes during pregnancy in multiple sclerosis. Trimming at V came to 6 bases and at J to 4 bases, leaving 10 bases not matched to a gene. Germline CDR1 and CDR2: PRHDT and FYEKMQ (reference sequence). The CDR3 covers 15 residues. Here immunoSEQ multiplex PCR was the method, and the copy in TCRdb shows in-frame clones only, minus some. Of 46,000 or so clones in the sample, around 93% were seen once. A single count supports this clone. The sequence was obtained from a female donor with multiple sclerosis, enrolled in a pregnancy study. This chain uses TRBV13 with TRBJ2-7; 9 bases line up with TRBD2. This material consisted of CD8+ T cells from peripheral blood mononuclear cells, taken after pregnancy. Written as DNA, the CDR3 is TGTGCCAGCAGTCCCCGGGGTAGCGGGGGTTACGAGCAGTACTTC. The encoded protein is CASSPRGSGGYEQYF.